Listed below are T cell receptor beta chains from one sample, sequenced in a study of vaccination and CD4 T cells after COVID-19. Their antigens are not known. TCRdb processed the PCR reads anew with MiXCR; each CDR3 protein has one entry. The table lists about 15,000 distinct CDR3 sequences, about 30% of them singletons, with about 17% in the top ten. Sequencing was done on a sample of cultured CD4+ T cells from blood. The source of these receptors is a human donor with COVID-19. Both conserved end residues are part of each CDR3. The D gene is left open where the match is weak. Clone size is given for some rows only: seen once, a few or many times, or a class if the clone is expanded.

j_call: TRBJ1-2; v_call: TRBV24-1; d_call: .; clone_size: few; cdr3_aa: CATSDPNYGYTF; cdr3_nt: TGTGCCACCAGTGACCCTAACTATGGCTACACCTTC
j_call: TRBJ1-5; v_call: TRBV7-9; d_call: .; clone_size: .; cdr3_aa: CASGQDNQPQHF; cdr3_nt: TGTGCCAGCGGGCAGGACAATCAGCCCCAGCATTTT
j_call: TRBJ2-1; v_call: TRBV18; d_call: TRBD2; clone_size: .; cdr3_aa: CASSPLAGGRNEQFF; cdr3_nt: TGTGCCAGCTCACCTCTAGCGGGGGGGCGAAATGAGCAGTTCTTC
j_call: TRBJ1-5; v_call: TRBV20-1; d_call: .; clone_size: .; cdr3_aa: CSASGPGVNQPQHF; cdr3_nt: TGCAGTGCTAGTGGGCCAGGGGTTAATCAGCCCCAGCATTTT
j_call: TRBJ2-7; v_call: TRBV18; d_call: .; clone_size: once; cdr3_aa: CASSPASYEQYF; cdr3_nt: TGTGCCAGCTCACCGGCCTCCTACGAGCAGTACTTC
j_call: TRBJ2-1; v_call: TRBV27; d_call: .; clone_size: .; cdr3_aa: CASSPRTLYNEQFF; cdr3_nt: TGTGCCAGCAGTCCTAGGACTCTCTACAATGAGCAGTTCTTC
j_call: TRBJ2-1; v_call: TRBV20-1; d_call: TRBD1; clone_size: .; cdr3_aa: CSASNPGTGEVNEQFF; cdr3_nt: TGCAGTGCTAGTAACCCTGGGACAGGCGAAGTCAATGAGCAGTTCTTC
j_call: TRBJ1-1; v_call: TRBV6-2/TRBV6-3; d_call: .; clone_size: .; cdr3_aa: CASSWTGGTEAFF; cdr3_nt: TGTGCCAGCAGCTGGACCGGTGGCACTGAAGCTTTCTTT
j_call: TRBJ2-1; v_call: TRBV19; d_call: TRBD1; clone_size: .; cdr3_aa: CATRTGGSYNEQFF; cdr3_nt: TGTGCCACACGGACAGGGGGCTCCTACAATGAGCAGTTCTTC
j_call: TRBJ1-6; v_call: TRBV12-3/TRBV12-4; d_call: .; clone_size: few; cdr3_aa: CASILRGASPLHF; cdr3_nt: TGTGCCAGCATCTTAAGGGGGGCCTCACCCCTCCACTTT
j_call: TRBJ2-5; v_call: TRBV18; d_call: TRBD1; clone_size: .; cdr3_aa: CASSPPGGIQETQYF; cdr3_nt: TGTGCCAGCTCACCACCAGGGGGCATCCAAGAGACCCAGTACTTC
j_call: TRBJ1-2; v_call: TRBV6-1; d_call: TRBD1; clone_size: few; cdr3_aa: CASRGGQFLNYGYTF; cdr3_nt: TGTGCCAGCAGGGGGGGACAGTTTTTAAACTATGGCTACACCTTC
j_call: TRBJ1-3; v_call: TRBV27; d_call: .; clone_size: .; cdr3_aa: CASSESSGNTIYF; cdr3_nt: TGTGCCAGCAGCGAGAGCTCTGGAAACACCATATATTTT
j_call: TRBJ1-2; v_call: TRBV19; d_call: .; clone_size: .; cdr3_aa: CASSTRTVHGYTF; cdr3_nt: TGTGCCAGTAGTACCCGGACAGTGCATGGCTACACCTTC
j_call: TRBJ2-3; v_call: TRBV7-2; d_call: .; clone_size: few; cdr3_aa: CASSLDQGIDTQYF; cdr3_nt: TGTGCCAGCAGCTTAGACCAGGGAATAGATACGCAGTATTTT
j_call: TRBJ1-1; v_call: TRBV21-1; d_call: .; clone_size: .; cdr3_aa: CASSKGKGRTEAFF; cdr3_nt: TGTGCCAGCAGCAAAGGAAAGGGGCGCACTGAAGCTTTCTTT
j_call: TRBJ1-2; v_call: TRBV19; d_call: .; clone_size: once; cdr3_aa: CASTDPGSGYGYTF; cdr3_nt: TGTGCCAGTACCGATCCAGGGTCCGGCTATGGCTACACCTTC